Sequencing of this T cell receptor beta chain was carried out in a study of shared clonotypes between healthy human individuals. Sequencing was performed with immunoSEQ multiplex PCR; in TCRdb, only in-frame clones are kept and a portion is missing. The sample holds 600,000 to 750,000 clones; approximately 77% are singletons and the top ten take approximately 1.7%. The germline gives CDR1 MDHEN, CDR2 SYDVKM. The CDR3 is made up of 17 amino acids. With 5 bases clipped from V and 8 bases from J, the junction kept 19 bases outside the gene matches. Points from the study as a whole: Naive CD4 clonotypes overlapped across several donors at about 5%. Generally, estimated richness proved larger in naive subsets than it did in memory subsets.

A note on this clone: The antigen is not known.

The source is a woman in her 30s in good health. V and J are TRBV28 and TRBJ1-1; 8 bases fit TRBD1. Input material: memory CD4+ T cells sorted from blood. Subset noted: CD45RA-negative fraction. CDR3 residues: CASSVPKRTGIYREAFF. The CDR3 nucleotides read TGTGCCAGCAGTGTGCCCAAACGGACAGGGATCTATAGAGAAGCTTTCTTT.